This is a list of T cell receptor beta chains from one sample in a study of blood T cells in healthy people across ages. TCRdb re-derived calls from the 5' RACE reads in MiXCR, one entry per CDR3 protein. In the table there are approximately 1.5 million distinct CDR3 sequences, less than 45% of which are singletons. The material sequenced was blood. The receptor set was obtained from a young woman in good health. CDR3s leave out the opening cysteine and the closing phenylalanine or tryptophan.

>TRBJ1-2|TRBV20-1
SARGSDRGIGYGYT
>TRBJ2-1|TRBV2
ASARPPPVNEQF
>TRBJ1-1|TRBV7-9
ASSREAYANTEAF
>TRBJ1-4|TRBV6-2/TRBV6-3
ASSVDRVWEKLF
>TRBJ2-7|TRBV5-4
ASSSTGGNYNEQY
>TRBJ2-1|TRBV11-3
ASSLDSGSNEQF
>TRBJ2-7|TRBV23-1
ASSRRWTVSYEQY
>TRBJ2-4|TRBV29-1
SVEATGQQNIQY
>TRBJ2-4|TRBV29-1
SVRTSGIRGNIQY
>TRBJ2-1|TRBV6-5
ASSPLAGIHNEQF
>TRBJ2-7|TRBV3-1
ASSQLAGPAYEQY